One sample yielded the 18 T cell receptor beta chains listed below, sequenced in a study of T cell repertoires in cytomegalovirus infection. TCRdb ran MiXCR on the reads and lists one entry per CDR3 protein. The sample carries 750,000 to 950,000 distinct CDR3 sequences, 25% to 35% recorded once. Antigens for these TCRs are unknown. The sequencing used cultured CD8+ T cells from PBMCs, collected from culture after CMV antigen stimulation. The receptor source for this set is a human donor in good health (CMV status not recorded). Some clones in this sample may be carry-over from other donors' samples.

The chain joins TRBV25-1 to TRBJ2-7; D is unresolved. This CDR3 spans 15 amino acids. Germline assignment: CDR1 MGHDK and CDR2 SYGVNS. V was pared by 6 bases and J by 5 bases, with 20 bases between. DNA of the CDR3: TGTGCCAGCAGGAACCAACGGGTTCCGGGTCACGAGCAGTACTTC. Protein: CASRNQRVPGHEQYF.

This clonotype was seen repeatedly, ten times or more. The rearrangement uses TRBV7-8 and TRBJ2-7; TRBD1 matches at 9 bases. The CDR3 consists of 16 residues. Germline assignment: CDR1 SGHVS and CDR2 FQNEAQ. V dropped 5 bases and J dropped 1; count of bases not matched to a gene: 9. The DNA for the CDR3 is TGTGCCAGCAGCCACATTGGGACAGGGTTTTCCTACGAGCAGTACTTC. It translates to CASSHIGTGFSYEQYF.

This clonotype was seen only a few times. The chain carries TRBV27 and TRBJ2-3, with D unresolved. V lost 5 bases, J lost 3 bases, and 15 bases lay in between. The germline CDR1 and CDR2 sequences are MNHEY and SMNVEV (reference sequence). CDR3 size: 15 residues. CDR3 residues: CASSPRARETDTQYF. CDR3 nucleotides: TGTGCCAGCAGTCCTCGGGCCCGAGAAACAGATACGCAGTATTTT.

This clonotype was observed a few times. The chain links TRBV12-3 or TRBV12-4 to TRBJ1-2; D is perhaps TRBD1 (5 bases). The germline V and J ends were trimmed by 5 bases and 4 bases, with 14 bases remaining between them. The CDR3 runs to 14 residues. The DNA of the CDR3 is TGTGCCAGCAGTCCGACAGTGGTGGGCTATGGCTACACCTTC. It yields the protein CASSPTVVGYGYTF.

This clonotype was seen only a few times. The chain employs TRBV19 and TRBJ1-1, with D possibly being TRBD1 (5 bases). Germline V gene sequence: CDR1 LNHDA, CDR2 SQIVND (reference sequence). CDR3 length: 14 amino acids. V was trimmed by 6 bases and J by 1 base, leaving 12 bases between them. Here the CDR3 DNA reads TGTGCCAGTAGCTCGGGGGAGAGGAACACTGAAGCTTTCTTT. Its protein product is CASSSGERNTEAFF.

A few counts support this clonotype. The rearrangement uses TRBV7-2 and TRBJ1-2; 8 positions agree with TRBD1. V was pared by 2 bases and J by 8 bases, with 13 bases of the junction left unmatched. The CDR3 extends over 16 amino acids. The germline CDR1 and CDR2 sequences are SGHTA and FQGNSA. The CDR3 sequence: CASSLRRQGWVEGYTF. The CDR3 region has the DNA TGTGCCAGCAGCTTACGAAGACAGGGGTGGGTGGAGGGCTACACCTTC.

The chain uses TRBV12-3 or TRBV12-4 and TRBJ1-1; D is perhaps TRBD1 (6 bases). V lost 7 bases to trimming and J lost 4 bases, with 16 bases between them. This CDR3 has 14 amino acids. In DNA, the CDR3 is TGTGCCAGCACCATAGTCGGGGGGCCCACTGAAGCTTTCTTT. Translated, it gives CASTIVGGPTEAFF.

The chain employs TRBV6-2 or TRBV6-3 and TRBJ2-7; no clear D. Germline V gives CDR1 MNHEY, CDR2 SVGEGT. The CDR3 extends over 14 amino acids. The germline V and J ends were trimmed by 0 bases and 1 base, with 7 bases remaining between them. Here the CDR3 DNA reads TGTGCCAGCAGTTACTCGTCCAGATCCTACGAGCAGTACGTC. Translation: CASSYSSRSYEQYV.

The chain joins TRBV29-1 to TRBJ2-3; tentatively, D is TRBD1 (6 bases). The germline gives CDR1 SQVTM, CDR2 ANQGSEA. The V end lost 4 bases, the J end lost 1 base, and 18 bases lay between the germline ends. CDR3 length: 16 amino acids. In DNA, the CDR3 is TGCAGCGTTGCGGGGACCCACAGGGACGGCACAGATACGCAGTATTTT. It is translated as CSVAGTHRDGTDTQYF.

There are many counts of this clonotype. V gene TRBV4-3 combines with J gene TRBJ2-5; D gene ambiguous. CDR1 and CDR2 (germline): LGHNA, YSLEER. CDR3 length equals 13 residues. Trimming left V 2 bases short and J 3 bases short, with 7 bases between. This CDR3 reads CASSQYTEETQYF. The DNA for the CDR3 is TGCGCCAGCAGCCAATACACGGAAGAGACCCAGTACTTC.

Points on this clonotype: The CDR3 ends on some other residue instead of the conserved phenylalanine or tryptophan, so this is likely a read error. The chain links TRBV6-6 to TRBJ2-3, with TRBD1 matching over 7 bases. Germline CDR1 MNHNY, CDR2 SVGAGI (reference sequence). This CDR3 region has 14 residues. With 6 bases clipped from V and 6 bases from J, the junction kept 9 bases outside the gene matches. The CDR3 sequence: CASREADRWDTQYL. The CDR3, as DNA: TGTGCCAGCAGGGAGGCGGACAGGTGGGATACGCAGTATTTA.

This clonotype appeared a few times. The V call is TRBV12-3 or TRBV12-4, the J call TRBJ2-5, with no clear D. This CDR3 has 12 residues. Trimming removed 6 bases at V and 5 bases at J, with 10 bases between. CDR3 region: CASSPSDETQYF. The CDR3 DNA sequence: TGTGCCAGCAGCCCTAGTGATGAGACCCAGTACTTC.

V gene TRBV7-9 combines with J gene TRBJ2-1; TRBD1 matches at 10 bases. Germline assignment: CDR1 SEHNR and CDR2 FQNEAQ (reference sequence). With V trimmed by 5 bases and J by 8 bases, 9 bases remained unmatched. The length of the CDR3 is 15 residues. CDR3 nucleotide sequence: TGTGCCAGCAGCCTACCGGGACAGGGGCCCGATGAGCAGTTCTTC. Translation gives CASSLPGQGPDEQFF. Filled out from reference TRBV7-9 and TRBJ2-1, the complete variable domain reads DTGVSQNPRHKITKRGQNVTFRCDPISEHNRLYWYRQTLGQGPEFLTYFQNEAQLEKSRLLSDRFSAERPKGSFSTLEIQRTEQGDSAMYLCASSLPGQGPDEQFFGPGTRLTVL.

This chain links TRBV29-1 with TRBJ2-5; 7 bases line up with TRBD1. The CDR3 contains 14 residues. The V and J ends lost 6 bases and 3 bases, in that order; junction bases with no gene match: 10. Germline CDR1 is SQVTM and CDR2 is ANQGSEA. The CDR3 sequence is CSVNADGQEETQYF. DNA for the CDR3: TGCAGCGTCAACGCAGACGGACAGGAAGAGACCCAGTACTTC.

The V gene is TRBV12-3 or TRBV12-4, the J gene TRBJ2-1; 9 nucleotides align to TRBD2. The trim removed 8 bases at V and 2 bases at J, leaving 10 bases unmatched. The CDR3 sequence is 16 residues long. CDR3 in DNA: TGTGCCAGCTTGCTCATGGGCGGGGGGGCCTACAATGAGCAGTTCTTC. It translates to CASLLMGGGAYNEQFF.

This clonotype was observed a handful of times. This chain connects TRBV5-6 to TRBJ2-2, with 12 positions matching TRBD1. The CDR3 runs 15 residues. V lost 4 bases and J lost 10; bases outside the gene matches: 8. Germline V gene data show CDR1 as SGHDT and CDR2 as YYEEEE. DNA of the CDR3: TGTGCCAGCAGCGTACCGGGACAGGGGGCTGTGGAGCTGTTTTTT. Translating it yields CASSVPGQGAVELFF.

This clonotype was recorded at least ten times. This chain uses TRBV7-8 with TRBJ1-3, with D possibly TRBD1 on 6 matching bases. The germline V gene has CDR1 SGHVS and CDR2 FQNEAQ. Trimming removed 5 bases from V and 2 bases from J, with 19 bases in between. The CDR3 contains 17 residues. CDR3 bases: TGTGCCAGCAGCAACTACAGGGTACCTAGGCCTGGAAACACCATATATTTT. Protein sequence: CASSNYRVPRPGNTIYF. The whole variable domain, filled in from reference TRBV7-8 and TRBJ1-3, reads GAGVSQSPRYKVAKRGQDVALRCDPISGHVSLFWYQQALGQGPEFLTYFQNEAQLDKSGLPSDRFFAERPEGSVSTLKIQRTQQEDSAVYLCASSNYRVPRPGNTIYFGEGSWLTVV.

This clonotype turned up a few times. The chain joins TRBV13 to TRBJ1-1, with 7 bases that match TRBD1. From germline, CDR1 is PRHDT and CDR2 FYEKMQ (reference sequence). This CDR3 contains 16 residues. V was pared by 0 bases and J by 1 base, with 5 bases of the junction left unmatched. Here the CDR3 reads CASSLGRQGRNTEAFF. The DNA for the CDR3 is TGTGCCAGCAGCTTAGGAAGACAGGGCCGGAACACTGAAGCTTTCTTT.